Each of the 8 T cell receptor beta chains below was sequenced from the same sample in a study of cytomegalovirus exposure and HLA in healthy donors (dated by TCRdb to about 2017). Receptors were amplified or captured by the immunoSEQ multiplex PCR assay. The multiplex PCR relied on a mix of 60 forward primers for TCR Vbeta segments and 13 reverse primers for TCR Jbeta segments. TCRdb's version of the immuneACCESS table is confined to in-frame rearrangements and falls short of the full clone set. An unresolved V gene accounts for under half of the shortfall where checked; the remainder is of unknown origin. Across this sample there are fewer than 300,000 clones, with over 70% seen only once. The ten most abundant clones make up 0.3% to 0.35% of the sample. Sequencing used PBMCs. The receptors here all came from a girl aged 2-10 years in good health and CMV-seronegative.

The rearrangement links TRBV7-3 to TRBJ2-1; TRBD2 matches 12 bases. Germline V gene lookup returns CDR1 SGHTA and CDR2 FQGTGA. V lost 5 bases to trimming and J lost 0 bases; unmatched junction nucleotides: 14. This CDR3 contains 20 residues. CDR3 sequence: CASSPRITSGGTSSYNEQFF. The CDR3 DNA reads TGTGCCAGCAGCCCTCGTATTACTAGCGGGGGGACGAGCTCCTACAATGAGCAGTTCTTC.

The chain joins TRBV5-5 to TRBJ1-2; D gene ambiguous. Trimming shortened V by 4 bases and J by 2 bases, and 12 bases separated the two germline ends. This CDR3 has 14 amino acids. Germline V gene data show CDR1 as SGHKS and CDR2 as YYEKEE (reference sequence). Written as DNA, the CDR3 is TGTGCCAGCAGCCCCCGGGGAGGAAACTATGGCTACACCTTC. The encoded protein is CASSPRGGNYGYTF.

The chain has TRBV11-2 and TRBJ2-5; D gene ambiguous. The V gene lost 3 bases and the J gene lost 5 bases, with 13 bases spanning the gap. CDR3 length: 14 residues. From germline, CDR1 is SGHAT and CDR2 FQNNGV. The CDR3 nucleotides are TGTGCCAGCAGCTTTGGTTCCCAGTGGGAGACCCAGTACTTC. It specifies CASSFGSQWETQYF.

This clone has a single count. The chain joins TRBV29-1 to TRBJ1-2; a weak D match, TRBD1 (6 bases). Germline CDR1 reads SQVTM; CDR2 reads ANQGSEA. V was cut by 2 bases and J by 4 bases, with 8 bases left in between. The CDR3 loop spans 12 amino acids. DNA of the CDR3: TGCAGCGTTGAAACAGGGTCCTATGGCTACACCTTC. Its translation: CSVETGSYGYTF.

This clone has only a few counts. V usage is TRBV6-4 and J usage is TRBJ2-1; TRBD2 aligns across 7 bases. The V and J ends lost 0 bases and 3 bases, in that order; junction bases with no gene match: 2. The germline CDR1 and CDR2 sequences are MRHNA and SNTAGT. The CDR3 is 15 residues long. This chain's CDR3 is CASSDSLADYNEQFF. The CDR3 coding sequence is TGTGCCAGCAGTGACTCCCTAGCGGACTACAATGAGCAGTTCTTC.

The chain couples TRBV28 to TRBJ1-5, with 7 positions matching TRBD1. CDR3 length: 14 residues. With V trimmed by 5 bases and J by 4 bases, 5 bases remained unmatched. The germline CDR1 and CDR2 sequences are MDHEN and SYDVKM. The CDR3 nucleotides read TGTGCCAGCAGTGCGGGACAGCCTAATCAGCCCCAGCATTTT. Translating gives CASSAGQPNQPQHF.

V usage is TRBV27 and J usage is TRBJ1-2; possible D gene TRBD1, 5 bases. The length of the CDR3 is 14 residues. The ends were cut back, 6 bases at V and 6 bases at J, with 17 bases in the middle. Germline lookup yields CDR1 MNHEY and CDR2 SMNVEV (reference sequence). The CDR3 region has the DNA TGTGCCAGCAGCCAACACGGGGGGTCCCATGGCTACACCTTC. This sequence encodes CASSQHGGSHGYTF.

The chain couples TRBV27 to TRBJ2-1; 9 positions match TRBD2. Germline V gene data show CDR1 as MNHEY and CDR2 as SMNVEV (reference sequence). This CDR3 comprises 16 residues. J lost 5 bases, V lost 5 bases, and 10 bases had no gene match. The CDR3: CASSPPAGGGHNEQFF. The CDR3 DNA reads TGTGCCAGCAGTCCCCCGGCGGGGGGGGGACACAATGAGCAGTTCTTC.